The 25 T cell receptor beta chains listed next were all sequenced from one sample in a study of blood T cells in healthy people across ages. Next came a second PCR, run for about 6 to 11 cycles, which used a sample-barcoded 5' primer along with a J-beta primer mix. TCRdb reprocessed the 5' RACE reads via MiXCR and lists one record per CDR3 protein. The table lists 1.5 million to 2 million distinct CDR3 sequences, roughly 30% of them singletons. Sequenced material: blood. These receptors were obtained from a woman aged 25-40 years in good health.

This clonotype appeared many times. The V gene is TRBV7-9, the J gene TRBJ1-5; no definite D call. V gave up 3 bases and J gave up 6 bases, with 6 bases separating them. There are 12 residues in the CDR3. Germline V gene data show CDR1 as SEHNR and CDR2 as FQNEAQ (reference sequence). The CDR3 loop reads CASSFEGQPQHF. The DNA for the CDR3 is TGTGCCAGCAGCTTTGAGGGTCAGCCCCAGCATTTT.

This chain connects TRBV2 to TRBJ1-4, with a tentative D call TRBD1 (5 bases). The CDR3 totals 11 residues. V shed 8 bases and J shed 8 bases, with 9 bases lying between them. Germline loops: CDR1 SNHLY, CDR2 FYNNEI. CDR3 loop: CASDGDEKLFF. Here the CDR3 DNA reads TGTGCCAGCGACGGGGACGAAAAACTGTTTTTT. The entire variable domain, with the rest obtained from reference TRBV2 and TRBJ1-4, is as follows: EPEVTQTPSHQVTQMGQEVILRCVPISNHLYFYWYRQILGQKVEFLVSFYNNEISEKSEIFDDQFSVERPDGSNFTLKIRSTKLEDSAMYFCASDGDEKLFFGSGTQLSVL.

There are a few counts of this clonotype. This chain links TRBV20-1 with TRBJ1-4, with 7 bases lining up with TRBD1. Trimming removed 5 bases from V and 3 bases from J; junction bases left unmatched: 3. This CDR3 region has 13 residues. Germline CDR1 reads DFQATT; CDR2 reads SNEGSKA (reference sequence). The CDR3 DNA is TGCAGTGCTCTACAGGGGTCTAATGAAAAACTGTTTTTT. Translated, it gives CSALQGSNEKLFF.

The sample holds a few counts of this clonotype. The V and J genes are TRBV27 and TRBJ2-1; 8 bases are a match to TRBD2. This CDR3 contains 13 residues. The germline CDR1 and CDR2 sequences are MNHEY and SMNVEV (reference sequence). V lost 7 bases to trimming and J lost 7 bases; unmatched junction nucleotides: 6. The CDR3 here is CASTRGGGNEQFF. For the CDR3, the DNA is TGTGCCAGCACCCGGGGGGGCGGGAATGAGCAGTTCTTC.

About this clonotype itself: At one of its ends the junction is not consistent with the germline gene, which may arise from a read error. The chain is built from TRBV7-2 and TRBJ1-5, with 9 bases fitting TRBD1. This CDR3 contains 15 residues. Germline V lookup: CDR1 SGHTA, CDR2 FQGNSA. CDR3 sequence: CASSLDRGRNQPRHF. The CDR3 DNA reads as TGTGCCAGCAGCTTGGACAGGGGACGCAATCAGCCCCGGCATTTT.

To note about this clonotype: One junction end disagrees with the germline gene, perhaps due to a read error. The chain links TRBV5-1 to TRBJ2-3; the D gene is possibly TRBD2 (6 bases). CDR1 and CDR2 (germline): SGHRS, YFSETQ. The CDR3 loop spans 15 amino acids. The chain's CDR3 is CAGSLRGSVADTQYF. Written as DNA, the CDR3 is TGCGCCGGCAGCTTGCGGGGCTCGGTCGCAGATACGCAGTATTTT.

Written as DNA, the CDR3 is TGCGCCAGCAGCCAACTCCTTGGGCGGCGGTACTTC. It translates to CASSQLLGRRYF. The chain carries TRBV4-1 and TRBJ2-5, with D uncertain. CDR3 length equals 12 residues. Trimming removed 2 bases from V and 13 bases from J, with 14 bases in between. Germline V CDR1 and CDR2: MGHRA, YSYEKL.

The rearrangement joins TRBV29-1 to TRBJ2-7, with D possibly being TRBD1 (6 bases). Trimming left V 4 bases short and J 1 base short, with 17 bases between. Germline values: CDR1 SQVTM, CDR2 ANQGSEA. This CDR3 spans 15 amino acids. The CDR3 is CSVGGTHGFSYEQYF. CDR3 nucleotides: TGCAGCGTTGGGGGGACACACGGGTTTTCCTACGAGCAGTACTTC.

The chain uses TRBV20-1 and TRBJ1-3; D gene ambiguous. V shed 4 bases and J shed 0 bases, with 4 bases lying between them. The CDR3 has 12 residues. Germline V CDR1 and CDR2: DFQATT, SNEGSKA (reference sequence). The CDR3: CSATSSGNTIYF. Written as DNA, the CDR3 is TGCAGTGCTACTAGCTCTGGAAACACCATATATTTT.

J is TRBJ1-6 and V is TRBV7-9; D may be TRBD1 (6 bases). V lost 4 bases and J lost 9, with 10 bases in between. In germline, CDR1 is SEHNR, CDR2 FQNEAQ (reference sequence). The CDR3 runs to 13 residues. Here the CDR3 DNA reads TGTGCCAGCAGCTCAGGACAGCCTTCACCCCTCCACTTT. Its translation is CASSSGQPSPLHF. The entire variable domain, with the rest obtained from reference TRBV7-9 and TRBJ1-6, is as follows: DTGVSQNPRHKITKRGQNVTFRCDPISEHNRLYWYRQTLGQGPEFLTYFQNEAQLEKSRLLSDRFSAERPKGSFSTLEIQRTEQGDSAMYLCASSSGQPSPLHFGNGTRLTVT.

Worth noting for this clonotype: One end of the junction fails to match germline, which may point to a read error. J is TRBJ2-7 and V is TRBV29-1, with 9 bases lining up with TRBD1. The CDR3 runs 14 residues. Looked up from germline, CDR1 is SQVTM and CDR2 is ANQGSEA. This chain's CDR3 is CSVDLTGGLDERYF. CDR3 DNA: TGCAGTGTTGATTTGACAGGGGGTTTAGACGAGCGGTACTTC.

This clonotype has a single count. A clone one base away is much larger, so this may be a read error. The chain links TRBV24-1 to TRBJ2-5, with D tentatively TRBD2 (5 bases). V was pared by 10 bases and J by 4 bases, with 18 bases between. The CDR3 loop spans 14 amino acids. In germline, CDR1 is KGHDR, CDR2 SFDVKD. CDR3 DNA: TGTGCCACTGGCGGCTCGAGGGTAGGAGAGACCCAGTACTTC. It translates to CATGGSRVGETQYF.

Details on this clonotype: A read error may be the cause here, since a much bigger clone is one base away. The chain uses TRBV20-1 and TRBJ2-3; D is uncertain. Germline CDR1 is DFQATT and CDR2 is SNEGSKA (reference sequence). The CDR3 has 13 amino acids. Here the CDR3 reads CSAKNPRTDMQYF. The CDR3 DNA reads as TGCAGTGCCAAAAACCCACGCACAGATATGCAGTATTTT.

This clonotype was counted a few times. The gene calls are TRBV6-1 and TRBJ1-5; D is possibly TRBD1 (5 bases). V was cut by 6 bases and J by 6 bases, with 21 bases left in between. The CDR3 totals 16 residues. From germline, CDR1 is MNHNS and CDR2 SASEGT. The CDR3, as DNA: TGTGCCAGCAGCCCCACAAGGGGCTTTGTTCCTCAGCCCCAGCATTTT. Protein sequence: CASSPTRGFVPQPQHF.

At least ten counts were recorded for this clonotype. A read error may account for a junction end that differs from germline. The chain carries TRBV5-1 and TRBJ2-7; a possible D gene is TRBD1 (5 bases). Germline-derived CDR1 and CDR2 are SGHRS and YFSETQ. CDR3 size: 13 residues. The CDR3 protein is CASSPDSPYEQYF. The CDR3 DNA sequence: TGTGCCAGCAGTCCAGACAGCCCCTACGAGCAGTACTTC.

The CDR3 DNA is TGTGCCAGCAGCTTAGCGCACGGGGGAGGGTTGTGGGCTTTCTTT. Translation gives CASSLAHGGGLWAFF. This chain connects TRBV7-2 to TRBJ1-1; the D gene is possibly TRBD1 (5 bases). The V end was cut by 0 bases, the J end by 11 bases, with 19 bases between. The CDR3 contains 15 residues. Germline loops: CDR1 SGHTA, CDR2 FQGNSA.

This clonotype was found a few times. The chain couples TRBV6-5 to TRBJ1-2, with TRBD1 matching 8 bases. The CDR3 is 17 amino acids. V was pared by 0 bases and J by 2 bases, with 8 bases of the junction left unmatched. The germline CDR1 and CDR2 sequences are MNHEY and SVGAGI. The CDR3 here is CASSYSSRGRNNYGYTF. In DNA form, the CDR3 reads TGTGCCAGCAGTTACTCCTCCAGGGGGCGAAACAACTATGGCTACACCTTC.

This clonotype was counted ten times or more. This chain joins TRBV9 and TRBJ2-7, with no clear D. Germline V gene data show CDR1 as SGDLS and CDR2 as YYNGEE. The CDR3 covers 13 residues. The V and J ends lost 4 bases and 5 bases respectively, with 13 bases between them. For the CDR3, the DNA is TGTGCCAGCAGCCCTCACCCTGGCGACGAGCAGTACTTC. It encodes CASSPHPGDEQYF.

This rearrangement joins TRBV7-2 to TRBJ2-1; 13 bases map to TRBD2. Germline-derived CDR1 and CDR2 are SGHTA and FQGNSA. The CDR3 loop spans 15 amino acids. V shed 8 bases and J 7 bases; nucleotides not matched to a gene: 8. The CDR3 bases are TGTGCCAGCCCTACTAGCGGGGGGGCGCAAAATGAGCAGTTCTTC. Amino acids: CASPTSGGAQNEQFF.

The chain recombines TRBV2 with TRBJ2-2, with 8 bases matching TRBD1. The V segment lost 6 bases and the J segment 4 bases; nucleotides outside the gene matches: 4. The CDR3 runs to 14 residues. Per the germline V gene, CDR1 is SNHLY and CDR2 is FYNNEI. The CDR3 coding sequence is TGTGCCAGCAGAGACAGGGGAATCACCGGGGAGCTGTTTTTT. Protein product: CASRDRGITGELFF. The variable domain in full, completed from reference TRBV2 and TRBJ2-2, reads EPEVTQTPSHQVTQMGQEVILRCVPISNHLYFYWYRQILGQKVEFLVSFYNNEISEKSEIFDDQFSVERPDGSNFTLKIRSTKLEDSAMYFCASRDRGITGELFFGEGSRLTVL.

A note on this clonotype: At one of its ends the junction is not consistent with the germline gene, which may arise from a read error. The gene calls are TRBV29-1 and TRBJ1-2; no firm D call. Per germline, CDR1 SQVTM and CDR2 ANQGSEA. The CDR3 runs to 9 residues. CDR3: CSVAYGYTF. In DNA, the CDR3 is TGTAGCGTTGCCTATGGCTACACCTTC.

Points on this clonotype: At one end the junction does not follow the germline gene, possibly because of a read error. The V and J genes are TRBV12-3 or TRBV12-4 and TRBJ1-1; D is undetermined. This CDR3 is 14 amino acids long. In DNA, the CDR3 is TGTGCCGGCAGCTCACTCACAGCGGACACTGAAGCTTTCTTT. Translating it yields CAGSSLTADTEAFF.

V is TRBV13 and J is TRBJ2-2, with 12 bases that match TRBD2. Germline CDR1 and CDR2: PRHDT and FYEKMQ (reference sequence). V gave up 3 bases and J gave up 5 bases; unmatched junction bases: 7. There are 17 residues in the CDR3. The CDR3 here is CASSFGLAGMKTGELFF. CDR3 nucleotide sequence: TGTGCCAGCAGCTTCGGACTAGCGGGGATGAAAACCGGGGAGCTGTTTTTT.

V and J are TRBV20-1 and TRBJ1-1; D not certain. The germline V gene encodes CDR1 DFQATT and CDR2 SNEGSKA (reference sequence). Trimming removed 0 bases at V and 1 base at J, with 9 bases between. The CDR3 loop spans 14 amino acids. In nucleotides, the CDR3 is TGCAGTGCTAGAGATGACCTAGGGAACACTGAAGCTTTCTTT. Residues: CSARDDLGNTEAFF.

This clonotype was seen repeatedly, ten times or more. This rearrangement joins TRBV20-1 to TRBJ1-2; no clear D. CDR1 DFQATT and CDR2 SNEGSKA come from the germline V gene (reference sequence). V shed 2 bases and J shed 8 bases, with 18 bases lying between them. The CDR3 contains 14 residues. In DNA, the CDR3 is TGCAGTGCTAGACTGCGTGGGGTTGCTTGGGGCTACACCTTC. Translation gives CSARLRGVAWGYTF.